This TCR beta chain is drawn from a study of control samples from healthy donors and cancer patients. The CDR3 runs 21 residues. Germline V lookup: CDR1 SGHDN, CDR2 FVKESK. The V and J ends lost 1 base and 1 base respectively, with 28 bases between them. Clones were read by immunoSEQ multiplex PCR, and TCRdb kept only the in-frame ones, dropping some. This sample has over 85,000 clones, with approximately 84% found just once. The rearrangement uses TRBV14 and TRBJ2-5; unclear D gene. The sequencing input was PBMCs. The origin of this receptor is a man between 65 and 85 years old with lung cancer. CDR3 amino acids: CASSQAGHWSTTRQLQETQYF. In nucleotides, the CDR3 is TGTGCCAGCAGCCAAGCTGGCCATTGGTCTACGACTCGGCAACTCCAAGAGACCCAGTACTTC.